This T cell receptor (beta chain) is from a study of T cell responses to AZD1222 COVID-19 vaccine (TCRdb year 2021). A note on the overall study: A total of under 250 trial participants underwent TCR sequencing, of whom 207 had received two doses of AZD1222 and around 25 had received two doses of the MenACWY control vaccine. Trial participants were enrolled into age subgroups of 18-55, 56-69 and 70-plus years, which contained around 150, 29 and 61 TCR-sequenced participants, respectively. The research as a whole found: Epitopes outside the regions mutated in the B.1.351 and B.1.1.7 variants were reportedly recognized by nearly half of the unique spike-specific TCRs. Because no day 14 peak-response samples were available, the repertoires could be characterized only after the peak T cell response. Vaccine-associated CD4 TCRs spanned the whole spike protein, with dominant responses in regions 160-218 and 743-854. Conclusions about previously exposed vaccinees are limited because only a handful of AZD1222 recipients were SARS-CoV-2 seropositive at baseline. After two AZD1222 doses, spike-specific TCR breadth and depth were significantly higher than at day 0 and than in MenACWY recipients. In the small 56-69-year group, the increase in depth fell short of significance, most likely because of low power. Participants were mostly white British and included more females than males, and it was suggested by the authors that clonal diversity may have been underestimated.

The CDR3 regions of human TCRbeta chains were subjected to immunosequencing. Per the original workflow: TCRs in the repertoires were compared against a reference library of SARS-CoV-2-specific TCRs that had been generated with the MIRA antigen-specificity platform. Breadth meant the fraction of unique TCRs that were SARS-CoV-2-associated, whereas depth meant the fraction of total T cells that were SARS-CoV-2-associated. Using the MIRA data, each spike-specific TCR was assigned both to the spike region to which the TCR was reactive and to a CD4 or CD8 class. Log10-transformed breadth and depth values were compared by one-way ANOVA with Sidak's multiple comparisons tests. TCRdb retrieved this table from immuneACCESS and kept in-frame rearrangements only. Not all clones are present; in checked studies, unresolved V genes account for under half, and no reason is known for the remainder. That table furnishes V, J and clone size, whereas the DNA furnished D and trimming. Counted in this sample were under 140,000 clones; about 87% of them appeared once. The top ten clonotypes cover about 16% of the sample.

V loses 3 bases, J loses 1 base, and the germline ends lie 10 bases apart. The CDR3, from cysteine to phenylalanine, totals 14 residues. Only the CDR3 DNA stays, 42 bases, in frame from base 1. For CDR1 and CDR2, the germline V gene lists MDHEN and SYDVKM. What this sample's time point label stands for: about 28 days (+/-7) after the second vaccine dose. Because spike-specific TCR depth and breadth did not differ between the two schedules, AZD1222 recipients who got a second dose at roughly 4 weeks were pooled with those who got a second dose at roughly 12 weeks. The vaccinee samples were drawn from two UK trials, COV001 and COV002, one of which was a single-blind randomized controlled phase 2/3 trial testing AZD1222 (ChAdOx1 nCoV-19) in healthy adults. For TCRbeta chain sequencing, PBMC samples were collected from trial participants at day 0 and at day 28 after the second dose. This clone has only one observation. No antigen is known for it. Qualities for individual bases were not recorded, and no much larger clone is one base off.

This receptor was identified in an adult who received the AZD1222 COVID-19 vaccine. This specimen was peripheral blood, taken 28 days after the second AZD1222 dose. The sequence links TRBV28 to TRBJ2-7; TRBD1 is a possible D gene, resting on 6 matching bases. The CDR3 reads CASSFGTTSYEQYF. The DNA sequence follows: TGTGCCAGCAGTTTCGGGACAACGTCCTACGAGCAGTACTTC.